This TCR delta chain was captured by sequencing in a study of gamma-delta chains in newborns, infants, children. The overall study: Microbial exposure reportedly drives polyclonal innate γδ T cell expansion after birth.

CDR3 length: 18 residues. Germline V gives CDR1 GEAIGNYY, CDR2 EKD. This clone was seen more than once but under ten times. TCRdb's entry gives the protein of a much larger clone, which mismatches this DNA's translation at residue 16, likely from a read error; the protein reported here is translated from the DNA. TCRdb called clones anew from the reads with CATT. The data show thousands of delta-chain clones, more than 1% seen once. This clonotype originated in a child who was a newborn, infant or young child, either healthy, febrile or measles-vaccinated (not recorded which). The sequencing sample was made of blood. The chain carries TRDV2 and TRDJ3, with 9 bases fitting TRDD3. The CDR3 region is CACDTGGYGSWDTRQKFF. As DNA, the CDR3 is TGTGCCTGTGACACTGGGGGATATGGCTCCTGGGACACCCGACAGAAGTTTTTC.